These T cell receptor beta chains were read from a single sample in a study of beta chain features in type 1 diabetes. Here immunoSEQ multiplex PCR was the method, and the copy in TCRdb shows in-frame clones only, minus some. Here the sample spans 250,000 or so clones, 25% to 35% being singletons. The specimen sequenced was central memory CD4+ T cells from blood. These receptors all come from a man aged 30 to 45 in good health. CDR3s include the opening cysteine and the closing phenylalanine or tryptophan. A D gene is named only where the DNA matches it firmly. Size is omitted from some rows. Given values are once, few, many or a class for expanded clones.

j_gene: TRBJ2-2
d_gene: .
v_gene: TRBV21-1
abundance: many
CDR3aa: CASSKGAWDQENTGELFF
CDR3nt: TGTGCCAGCAGCAAAGGCGCCTGGGACCAAGAGAACACCGGGGAGCTGTTTTTT

j_gene: TRBJ2-3
d_gene: .
v_gene: TRBV14
abundance: few
CDR3aa: CASSRRSGTFRVTDTQYF
CDR3nt: TGTGCCAGCAGCCGCAGGTCCGGGACATTCAGGGTCACAGATACGCAGTATTTT

j_gene: TRBJ2-1
d_gene: TRBD1
v_gene: TRBV5-4
abundance: .
CDR3aa: CASSGQGAVLEQFF
CDR3nt: TGTGCCAGCAGCGGACAGGGGGCCGTTTTAGAGCAGTTCTTC

j_gene: TRBJ2-1
d_gene: TRBD2
v_gene: TRBV19
abundance: .
CDR3aa: CASSPSRGDEQFF
CDR3nt: TGTGCCAGTAGTCCGTCCCGGGGGGATGAGCAGTTCTTC

j_gene: TRBJ2-5
d_gene: .
v_gene: TRBV7-9
abundance: .
CDR3aa: CASSPRGDRGETQYF
CDR3nt: TGTGCCAGCAGCCCGAGGGGGGACCGGGGAGAGACCCAGTACTTC

j_gene: TRBJ2-1
d_gene: .
v_gene: TRBV30
abundance: .
CDR3aa: CAWTAGSYNEQFF
CDR3nt: TGTGCCTGGACGGCGGGCTCCTACAATGAGCAGTTCTTC

j_gene: TRBJ2-2
d_gene: .
v_gene: TRBV7-9
abundance: .
CDR3aa: CASNEQANTGELFF
CDR3nt: TGTGCCAGCAACGAACAGGCGAACACCGGGGAGCTGTTTTTT

j_gene: TRBJ1-2
d_gene: .
v_gene: TRBV4-1
abundance: few
CDR3aa: CASSQERDYGYTF
CDR3nt: TGCGCCAGCAGCCAAGAAAGGGACTATGGCTACACCTTC

j_gene: TRBJ2-1
d_gene: .
v_gene: TRBV5-1
abundance: .
CDR3aa: CASSLAGTGEQFF
CDR3nt: TGCGCCAGCAGCTTGGCTGGCACGGGTGAGCAGTTCTTC

j_gene: TRBJ2-5
d_gene: .
v_gene: TRBV7-9
abundance: many
CDR3aa: CASSFQETQYF
CDR3nt: TGTGCCAGCAGCTTCCAAGAGACCCAGTACTTC

j_gene: TRBJ1-1
d_gene: .
v_gene: TRBV13
abundance: .
CDR3aa: CASSPQNTEAFF
CDR3nt: TGTGCCAGCAGCCCACAAAACACTGAAGCTTTCTTT

j_gene: TRBJ1-5
d_gene: .
v_gene: TRBV30
abundance: .
CDR3aa: CAWSPQGNNQPQHF
CDR3nt: TGTGCCTGGAGTCCCCAGGGCAACAATCAGCCCCAGCATTTT

j_gene: TRBJ1-2
d_gene: .
v_gene: TRBV18
abundance: .
CDR3aa: CASSANRDDYGYTF
CDR3nt: TGTGCCAGCTCAGCCAACAGGGACGACTATGGCTACACCTTC

j_gene: TRBJ2-1
d_gene: .
v_gene: TRBV28
abundance: .
CDR3aa: CASSTALSNEQFF
CDR3nt: TGTGCCAGCAGCACCGCCCTCAGTAATGAGCAGTTCTTC

j_gene: TRBJ2-2
d_gene: .
v_gene: TRBV5-1
abundance: few
CDR3aa: CASSLVTGRNTGELFF
CDR3nt: TGCGCCAGCAGCTTGGTGACGGGCAGAAACACCGGGGAGCTGTTTTTT

j_gene: TRBJ2-1
d_gene: .
v_gene: TRBV6-6
abundance: .
CDR3aa: CASSYSRQEAIEQFF
CDR3nt: TGTGCCAGCAGTTACTCTCGACAAGAGGCTATAGAGCAGTTCTTC

j_gene: TRBJ1-2
d_gene: .
v_gene: TRBV6-5
abundance: few
CDR3aa: CASSEDKGGYTF
CDR3nt: TGTGCCAGCAGTGAAGATAAGGGTGGCTACACCTTC

j_gene: TRBJ2-1
d_gene: .
v_gene: TRBV7-9
abundance: few
CDR3aa: CASSLAGRSNEQFF
CDR3nt: TGTGCCAGCAGCTTAGCCGGTCGGAGCAATGAGCAGTTCTTC

j_gene: TRBJ1-6
d_gene: .
v_gene: TRBV27
abundance: .
CDR3aa: CASSFEGSSPLHF
CDR3nt: TGTGCCAGCAGTTTCGAGGGGAGTTCACCCCTCCACTTT

j_gene: TRBJ1-5
d_gene: .
v_gene: TRBV23-1
abundance: .
CDR3aa: CASSQSRSNQPQHF
CDR3nt: TGCGCCAGCAGTCAATCGCGGAGCAATCAGCCCCAGCATTTT

j_gene: TRBJ1-1
d_gene: .
v_gene: TRBV7-2
abundance: .
CDR3aa: CASSTRRGANTEAFF
CDR3nt: TGTGCCAGCAGTACCCGACGGGGGGCAAACACTGAAGCTTTCTTT

j_gene: TRBJ2-3
d_gene: .
v_gene: TRBV29-1
abundance: few
CDR3aa: CSVEGPLEDTQYF
CDR3nt: TGCAGCGTGGAGGGGCCCCTGGAGGATACGCAGTATTTT

j_gene: TRBJ2-5
d_gene: .
v_gene: TRBV4-3
abundance: few
CDR3aa: CASSQDLGAVETQYF
CDR3nt: TGCGCCAGCAGCCAAGATCTGGGGGCAGTGGAGACCCAGTACTTC

j_gene: TRBJ2-1
d_gene: TRBD2
v_gene: TRBV19
abundance: .
CDR3aa: CASSRREGDEQFF
CDR3nt: TGTGCCAGTAGTCGGCGGGAGGGCGATGAGCAGTTCTTC

j_gene: TRBJ2-1
d_gene: TRBD2
v_gene: TRBV7-2
abundance: .
CDR3aa: CASSARLAGIHNEQFF
CDR3nt: TGTGCCAGCAGCGCCCGACTAGCGGGAATACACAATGAGCAGTTCTTC

j_gene: TRBJ2-1
d_gene: .
v_gene: TRBV6-5
abundance: .
CDR3aa: CASSARQDSYNEQFF
CDR3nt: TGTGCCAGCAGTGCCCGACAGGACTCCTACAATGAGCAGTTCTTC

j_gene: TRBJ1-1
d_gene: TRBD1
v_gene: TRBV25-1
abundance: .
CDR3aa: CDSSPPGTGMSTEAFF
CDR3nt: TGTGACAGCAGCCCGCCCGGGACAGGCATGAGCACTGAAGCTTTCTTT

j_gene: TRBJ2-1
d_gene: TRBD2
v_gene: TRBV7-2
abundance: many
CDR3aa: CASSWDYSSYNEQFF
CDR3nt: TGTGCCAGCAGCTGGGACTACAGCTCCTACAATGAGCAGTTCTTC

j_gene: TRBJ2-3
d_gene: .
v_gene: TRBV18
abundance: .
CDR3aa: CASSADRTYTDTQYF
CDR3nt: TGTGCCAGCTCAGCCGACAGGACATACACAGATACGCAGTATTTT

j_gene: TRBJ2-3
d_gene: .
v_gene: TRBV6-5
abundance: .
CDR3aa: CASRTQSAQYF
CDR3nt: TGTGCCAGCAGGACGCAGTCGGCGCAGTATTTT

j_gene: TRBJ2-7
d_gene: .
v_gene: TRBV7-9
abundance: .
CDR3aa: CASSQTAQQYF
CDR3nt: TGTGCCAGCAGCCAGACAGCCCAGCAGTACTTC

j_gene: TRBJ2-5
d_gene: .
v_gene: TRBV29-1
abundance: few
CDR3aa: CSVLPNQETQYF
CDR3nt: TGCAGCGTCCTCCCCAACCAAGAGACCCAGTACTTC

j_gene: TRBJ2-1
d_gene: .
v_gene: TRBV10-3
abundance: .
CDR3aa: CAITGTRNEQFF
CDR3nt: TGTGCCATCACCGGGACGCGGAATGAGCAGTTCTTC